The 25 T cell receptor beta chains in this list originate from one sample, sequenced in a study of OX40 agonist ivuxolimab in advanced cancers. TCRdb's copy holds only in-frame clones and misses some; the assay was immunoSEQ multiplex PCR. The table shows some 30,000 clones, with 81% occurring only once. The specimen was CD4+ or CD8+ T cells sorted from blood, collected in a trial of the OX40 agonist ivuxolimab. The receptors derive from an adult with an advanced solid tumor such as melanoma, head and neck, liver or kidney cancer.

The rearrangement uses TRBV28 and TRBJ1-2; the D is unclear. V lost 2 bases, J lost 4 bases, and 8 bases lay in between. Germline V gives CDR1 MDHEN, CDR2 SYDVKM. This CDR3 spans 13 amino acids. Here the CDR3 reads CASSLVRSYGYTF. In DNA, the CDR3 is TGTGCCAGCAGTTTAGTCAGGAGCTATGGCTACACCTTC.

The table lists this clone with a few counts. The CDR3 spells CASSQSGRGVESGELFF. The CDR3 bases are TGCGCCAGCAGCCAGTCCGGGCGCGGGGTGGAGTCCGGGGAGCTGTTTTTT. V is TRBV4-1 and J is TRBJ2-2; TRBD2 is a possible D gene (6 bases). Germline CDR1 reads MGHRA; CDR2 reads YSYEKL. Deletions cut 3 bases from V and 6 bases from J, with 20 bases between. The CDR3 is 17 residues long.

The rearrangement joins TRBV9 to TRBJ1-1; no reliable D call. CDR1 and CDR2 (germline): SGDLS, YYNGEE. The CDR3 runs 14 residues. Between the trimmed V and J ends, which lost 0 bases and 7 bases, there was a span of 13 bases. CDR3: CASSVGGSKIEAFF. DNA of the CDR3: TGTGCCAGCAGCGTAGGAGGGTCAAAGATTGAAGCTTTCTTT.

This clone is a singleton in its sample. V and J are TRBV30 and TRBJ1-6; D is unclear. V dropped 3 bases and J dropped 5 bases, with 14 bases sitting between them. This CDR3 has 15 residues. The germline V gene has CDR1 GTSNPN and CDR2 SVGIG (reference sequence). CDR3 bases: TGTGCCTGGAGGGCGTCCGTCCGCGATAATTCACCCCTCCACTTT. Its translation: CAWRASVRDNSPLHF.

The chain recombines TRBV4-1 with TRBJ1-2; D is uncertain. V lost 1 base and J lost 0, with 18 bases in between. Germline V gene data show CDR1 as MGHRA and CDR2 as YSYEKL. The length of the CDR3 is 18 residues. The CDR3 loop is CASSQGEGSGRANYGYTF. The CDR3 coding sequence is TGCGCCAGCAGCCAAGGGGAGGGCTCCGGGCGAGCTAACTATGGCTACACCTTC.

V usage is TRBV5-8 and J usage is TRBJ2-5, with D perhaps TRBD1 (6 bases). The length of the CDR3 is 14 residues. V lost 6 bases and J lost 4, with 16 bases in between. Germline V lookup: CDR1 SGHTS, CDR2 YDEGEE. CDR3 residues: CASMFGGLGETQYF. The CDR3 DNA follows: TGTGCCAGCATGTTTGGGGGCTTAGGAGAGACCCAGTACTTC. Using reference TRBV5-8 and TRBJ2-5 for the parts outside the CDR3, the full variable domain is EAGVTQSPTHLIKTRGQQATLRCSPISGHTSVYWYQQALGLGLQFLLWYDEGEERNRGNFPPRFSGRQFPNYSSELNVNALELEDSALYLCASMFGGLGETQYFGPGTRLLVL.

This clone was seen more than once but under ten times. This chain links TRBV6-5 with TRBJ1-2, with D perhaps TRBD1 (6 bases). This CDR3 is 13 amino acids long. V was trimmed by 5 bases and J by 7 bases, leaving 14 bases between them. CDR1 MNHEY and CDR2 SVGAGI come from the germline V gene. The CDR3 is CASSADRSLGYTF. The CDR3 nucleotides are TGTGCCAGCAGTGCCGACAGGTCCCTTGGCTACACCTTC.

The V call is TRBV28, the J call TRBJ2-3; D is unclear. The CDR3 consists of 14 residues. The germline CDR1 and CDR2 sequences are MDHEN and SYDVKM. V lost 3 bases and J 1 base, leaving 8 bases between the germline ends. The CDR3: CASSFGAGTDTQYF. The CDR3 nucleotides are TGTGCCAGCAGTTTCGGAGCTGGCACAGATACGCAGTATTTT.

This clone was counted only a few times. The chain uses TRBV5-1 and TRBJ1-1; D is unresolved. Germline V gives CDR1 SGHRS, CDR2 YFSETQ. The germline V and J ends were trimmed by 0 bases and 0 bases, with 9 bases remaining between them. The CDR3 extends over 15 amino acids. The CDR3 sequence: CASSLEMRLNTEAFF. The CDR3 DNA is TGCGCCAGCAGCTTGGAAATGCGCTTGAACACTGAAGCTTTCTTT.

The gene calls are TRBV5-1 and TRBJ2-5, with TRBD1 as a possible D gene (5 bases). Germline lookup yields CDR1 SGHRS and CDR2 YFSETQ. V was pared by 0 bases and J by 2 bases, with 11 bases between. The CDR3 totals 15 residues. CDR3 in DNA: TGCGCCAGCAGCTTGGGGGGTAGGGGACAAGAGACCCAGTACTTC. This gives the protein CASSLGGRGQETQYF. The full variable domain, in which reference TRBV5-1 and TRBJ2-5 provide the parts outside the CDR3, is KAGVTQTPRYLIKTRGQQVTLSCSPISGHRSVSWYQQTPGQGLQFLFEYFSETQRNKGNFPGRFSGRQFSNSRSEMNVSTLELGDSALYLCASSLGGRGQETQYFGPGTRLLVL.

The chain joins TRBV6-6 to TRBJ1-4; tentative D call: TRBD1 (5 bases). The length of the CDR3 is 15 residues. Germline CDR1 and CDR2: MNHNY and SVGAGI (reference sequence). V shed 6 bases and J shed 0 bases, with 11 bases lying between them. In DNA form, the CDR3 reads TGTGCCAGCAGAGACAGAGGTGCAACTAATGAAAAACTGTTTTTT. Translated, it gives CASRDRGATNEKLFF.

This clone was recorded once. The rearrangement joins TRBV7-9 to TRBJ2-5, with 10 bases identical to TRBD1. Losses at the gene ends were 5 bases for V and 4 bases for J; bases not matched to a gene: 7. The germline gives CDR1 SEHNR, CDR2 FQNEAQ (reference sequence). The CDR3 spans 15 residues. This CDR3 reads CASSPGTGARETQYF. The CDR3 nucleotides read TGTGCCAGCAGCCCCGGGACAGGGGCTCGAGAGACCCAGTACTTC. Full variable domain (remainder filled in from reference TRBV7-9 and TRBJ2-5): DTGVSQNPRHKITKRGQNVTFRCDPISEHNRLYWYRQTLGQGPEFLTYFQNEAQLEKSRLLSDRFSAERPKGSFSTLEIQRTEQGDSAMYLCASSPGTGARETQYFGPGTRLLVL.

Here the CDR3 reads CASSFGGDNEQFF. Here the CDR3 DNA reads TGCGCCAGCAGCTTTGGAGGGGATAATGAGCAGTTCTTC. The V and J genes are TRBV5-1 and TRBJ2-1; D possibly corresponds to TRBD2 (6 bases). The CDR3 is 13 residues long. Trimming cost V 2 bases and J 7 bases, with 10 bases left between them. Per the germline V gene, CDR1 is SGHRS and CDR2 is YFSETQ.

V is TRBV9 and J is TRBJ2-3; 9 nucleotides line up with TRBD2. From germline, CDR1 is SGDLS and CDR2 YYNGEE. The trim removed 4 bases at V and 1 base at J, leaving 4 bases unmatched. The length of the CDR3 is 15 residues. The CDR3 nucleotides read TGTGCCAGCAGCTCAGCGGGAGGTCGCACAGATACGCAGTATTTT. Its translation: CASSSAGGRTDTQYF.

This clone was seen more than once but under ten times. The CDR3 region is CASTKVEVASNQPQHF. CDR3 in DNA: TGTGCCAGCACCAAAGTAGAGGTGGCAAGCAATCAGCCCCAGCATTTT. This sequence joins TRBV6-6 and TRBJ1-5; D is undetermined. Trimming stripped 7 bases from V and 1 base from J, with 17 bases between. The CDR3 is made up of 16 amino acids. The germline gives CDR1 MNHNY, CDR2 SVGAGI (reference sequence).

V gene TRBV5-1 combines with J gene TRBJ2-7; a possible D gene is TRBD1 (6 bases). CDR1 and CDR2 (germline): SGHRS, YFSETQ. This CDR3 has 12 residues. The V end was cut by 2 bases, the J end by 7 bases, with 10 bases between. The CDR3: CASSLQGREQYF. As DNA, the CDR3 is TGCGCCAGCAGCTTACAGGGTAGGGAGCAGTACTTC.

The table lists this clone with a count of one. V usage is TRBV6-5 and J usage is TRBJ2-7; 7 bases line up with TRBD2. Germline values: CDR1 MNHEY, CDR2 SVGAGI. This CDR3 contains 13 residues. The ends lost 7 bases at V and 10 bases at J; junction bases unmatched: 13. The CDR3: CASTSDRGGPQYF. In DNA, the CDR3 is TGTGCCAGCACCTCAGACCGGGGAGGGCCCCAGTACTTC.

The genes are TRBV30 and TRBJ1-2, with D tentatively TRBD1 (6 bases). V was cut by 3 bases and J by 7 bases, with 21 bases left in between. Germline CDR1 reads GTSNPN; CDR2 reads SVGIG (reference sequence). The CDR3 runs 15 residues. The DNA for the CDR3 is TGTGCCTGGAGCCATGGGCAGGGGCGTACCCTTGGCTACACCTTC. Translation gives CAWSHGQGRTLGYTF.

The V gene is TRBV5-1, the J gene TRBJ1-6, with D hard to call. V was trimmed by 0 bases and J by 6 bases, leaving 4 bases between them. Per germline, CDR1 SGHRS and CDR2 YFSETQ. The CDR3 extends over 13 amino acids. The CDR3 spells CASSLVINSPLHF. The CDR3 DNA follows: TGCGCCAGCAGCTTGGTTATTAATTCACCCCTCCACTTT. The variable domain in full, with the rest retrieved from reference TRBV5-1 and TRBJ1-6, is KAGVTQTPRYLIKTRGQQVTLSCSPISGHRSVSWYQQTPGQGLQFLFEYFSETQRNKGNFPGRFSGRQFSNSRSEMNVSTLELGDSALYLCASSLVINSPLHFGNGTRLTVT.

This clone was recorded only once. This chain joins TRBV28 and TRBJ2-5; D call uncertain. Trimming removed 5 bases at V and 4 bases at J, with 8 bases between. CDR1 is MDHEN, CDR2 SYDVKM, per germline. This CDR3 has 12 residues. The CDR3 protein is CASSRGVETQYF. The CDR3 DNA follows: TGTGCCAGCAGTCGAGGAGTAGAGACCCAGTACTTC.

For the CDR3, the DNA is TGTGCCAGCAGCTTCCTGGCAGGGGGAAACTATGGCTACACCTTC. This sequence encodes CASSFLAGGNYGYTF. J is TRBJ1-2 and V is TRBV5-5; 7 nucleotides agree with TRBD1. Per germline, CDR1 SGHKS and CDR2 YYEKEE (reference sequence). Trimming cost V 2 bases and J 2 bases; bases outside gene matches: 6. The CDR3 runs 15 residues. The full variable domain, completed using reference TRBV5-5 and TRBJ1-2, is DAGVTQSPTHLIKTRGQQVTLRCSPISGHKSVSWYQQVLGQGPQFIFQYYEKEERGRGNFPDRFSARQFPNYSSELNVNALLLGDSALYLCASSFLAGGNYGYTFGSGTRLTVV.

The chain links TRBV28 to TRBJ1-5; D not resolved. Deletions cut 8 bases from V and 2 bases from J, with 10 bases between. The CDR3 is made up of 13 amino acids. Germline loops: CDR1 MDHEN, CDR2 SYDVKM. Here the CDR3 DNA reads TGTGCCAGCCTAGACACCGGCAATCAGCCCCAGCATTTT. It is translated as CASLDTGNQPQHF.

The chain couples TRBV2 to TRBJ2-5; 8 bases are shared with TRBD2. Per the germline V gene, CDR1 is SNHLY and CDR2 is FYNNEI. CDR3 length: 13 amino acids. The junction had 3 bases not matched to a gene; V was cut back by 4 bases and J by 5 bases. The CDR3 sequence is CASSGTSWETQYF. CDR3 DNA: TGTGCCAGCAGTGGGACTAGCTGGGAGACCCAGTACTTC.

The CDR3 DNA is TGTGCCAGCAGCTCCCTACGGGCTAGCCTCACAGATACGCAGTATTTT. Protein product: CASSSLRASLTDTQYF. The gene calls are TRBV5-6 and TRBJ2-3, with a weak D call TRBD2 (5 bases). Trimming cost V 3 bases and J 2 bases, with 16 bases left between them. The germline gives CDR1 SGHDT, CDR2 YYEEEE. The CDR3 totals 16 residues. Complete variable domain (other parts from reference TRBV5-6 and TRBJ2-3): DAGVTQSPTHLIKTRGQQVTLRCSPKSGHDTVSWYQQALGQGPQFIFQYYEEEERQRGNFPDRFSGHQFPNYSSELNVNALLLGDSALYLCASSSLRASLTDTQYFGPGTRLTVL.

The CDR3 sequence: CASRVGKRSYNEQFF. The DNA of the CDR3 is TGTGCCAGCCGGGTTGGGAAGCGCTCCTACAATGAGCAGTTCTTC. The rearrangement joins TRBV27 to TRBJ2-1; D not resolved. V lost 8 bases, J lost 0 bases, and 14 bases lay in between. This CDR3 comprises 15 residues. The germline gives CDR1 MNHEY, CDR2 SMNVEV (reference sequence).